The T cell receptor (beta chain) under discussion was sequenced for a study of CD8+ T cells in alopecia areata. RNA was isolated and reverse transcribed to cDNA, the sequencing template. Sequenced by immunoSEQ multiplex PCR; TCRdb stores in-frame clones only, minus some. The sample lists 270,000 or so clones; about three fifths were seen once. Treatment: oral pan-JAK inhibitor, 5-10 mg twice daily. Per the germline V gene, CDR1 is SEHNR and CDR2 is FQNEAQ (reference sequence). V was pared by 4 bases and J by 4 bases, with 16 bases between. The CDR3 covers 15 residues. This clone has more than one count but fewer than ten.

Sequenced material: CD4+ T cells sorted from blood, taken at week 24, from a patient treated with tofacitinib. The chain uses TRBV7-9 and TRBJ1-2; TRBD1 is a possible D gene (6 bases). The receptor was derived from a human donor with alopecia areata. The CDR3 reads CASSSQGQFRYGYTF. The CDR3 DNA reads TGTGCCAGCAGCTCACAGGGTCAGTTCCGCTATGGCTACACCTTC.